Reported below is one TCR beta chain. What it binds is not known. This entry is derived from a study of T cell responses to AZD1222 COVID-19 vaccine. The study, taken as a whole, reports: Variant regions that are unmutated are reportedly the target of nearly half of spike-specific TCRs. A rise in Spike-specific TCR breadth and depth followed two AZD1222 doses. Mostly white British, mostly female donors; authors suggested clonal diversity may be underestimated. Distributed over spike, vaccine-associated CD4 TCRs predominated at 160-218 and 743-854.

Germline-derived CDR1 and CDR2 are KGHSH and LQKENI. The length of the CDR3 is 15 residues. V was clipped by 3 bases and J by 0 bases, with 11 bases between them. Some clones are missing from TCRdb's copy, which holds only in-frame ones; the method was immunoSEQ multiplex PCR. The table shows about 67,000 clones, with roughly 85% occurring only once. The material was peripheral blood, obtained 28 days after the second AZD1222 dose. The source is an adult who received the AZD1222 COVID-19 vaccine. The chain joins TRBV18 to TRBJ1-1; D unresolved. This CDR3 is CASSPLGSLNTEAFF. The CDR3 bases are TGTGCCAGCTCACCTTTGGGCAGCTTGAACACTGAAGCTTTCTTT.